A selection of T cell receptor beta chains follows, all from one sample in a study of cytomegalovirus exposure and HLA in healthy donors. Data came from immunoSEQ multiplex PCR; TCRdb stores just in-frame clones and leaves some out. This sample carries under 150,000 clones, more than 65% of them seen once, and the ten largest clones take less than 3.5%. The sequencing sample was made of PBMCs. These receptors were obtained from a man in his fifties in good health and CMV-seronegative. The conserved cysteine and the conserved F or W are not part of the CDR3 here.

v_call: TRBV7-2
j_call: TRBJ2-1
cdr3_aa: ASTELAGPNEQF

v_call: TRBV30
j_call: TRBJ2-1
cdr3_aa: AWTLGTHYNEQF

v_call: TRBV7-8
j_call: TRBJ2-2
cdr3_aa: ASSSLNRGYTGELF

v_call: TRBV5-5
j_call: TRBJ1-5
cdr3_aa: ASSSRDRNNQPQH

v_call: TRBV4-2
j_call: TRBJ1-2
cdr3_aa: ASSRSQGDKDGYT

v_call: TRBV18
j_call: TRBJ1-1
cdr3_aa: ASSPYRDRNTEAF

v_call: TRBV5-1
j_call: -
cdr3_aa: ASSLESGVEQY

v_call: TRBV7-9
j_call: TRBJ1-5
cdr3_aa: ASSLVLGGGNQPQH

v_call: TRBV6-6
j_call: TRBJ2-6
cdr3_aa: ASSQDGSGANVLT

v_call: TRBV25-1
j_call: TRBJ1-6
cdr3_aa: ASSEFGGAYNSPLH

v_call: TRBV19
j_call: TRBJ2-7
cdr3_aa: ASRGTGYSYEQY